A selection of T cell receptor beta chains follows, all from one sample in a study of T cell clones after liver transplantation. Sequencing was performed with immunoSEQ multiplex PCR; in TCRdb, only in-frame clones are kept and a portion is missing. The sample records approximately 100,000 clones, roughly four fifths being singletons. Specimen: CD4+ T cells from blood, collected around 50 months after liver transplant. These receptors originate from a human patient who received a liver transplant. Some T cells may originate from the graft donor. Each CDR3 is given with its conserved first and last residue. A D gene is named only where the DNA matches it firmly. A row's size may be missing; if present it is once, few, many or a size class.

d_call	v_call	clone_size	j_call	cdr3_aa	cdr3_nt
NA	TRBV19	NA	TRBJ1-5	CASGHREGGNQPQHF	TGTGCCAGTGGGCACAGGGAAGGAGGCAATCAGCCCCAGCATTTT
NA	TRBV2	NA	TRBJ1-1	CASSEGRGGNTEAFF	TGTGCCAGCAGTGAAGGGAGGGGAGGGAACACTGAAGCTTTCTTT
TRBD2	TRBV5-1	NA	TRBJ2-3	CASSLGSGGTDTQYF	TGCGCCAGCAGCTTGGGTAGCGGGGGCACAGATACGCAGTATTTT
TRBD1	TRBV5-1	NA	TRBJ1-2	CASSRVQGQGLGYTF	TGCGCCAGCAGTCGTGTTCAGGGACAGGGGCTTGGCTACACCTTC
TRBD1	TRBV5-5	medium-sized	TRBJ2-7	CASNGPGQDYEQYF	TGTGCCAGCAACGGCCCGGGACAGGACTACGAGCAGTACTTC
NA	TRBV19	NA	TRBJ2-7	CASSIDGSSSYEQYF	TGTGCCAGTAGTATAGACGGGAGTAGCTCCTACGAGCAGTACTTC
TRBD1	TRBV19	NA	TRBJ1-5	CASLRDRGGPQHF	TGTGCCAGTCTCCGGGACAGGGGAGGGCCCCAGCATTTT
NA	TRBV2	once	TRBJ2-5	CASSRQGGETQYF	TGTGCCAGCAGTAGGCAGGGGGGAGAGACCCAGTACTTC
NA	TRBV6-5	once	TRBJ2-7	CASAGNYEQYF	TGTGCCAGCGCCGGGAACTACGAGCAGTACTTC
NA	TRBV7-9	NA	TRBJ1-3	CASSLSTDGNTIYF	TGTGCCAGCAGCTTATCCACAGATGGAAACACCATATATTTT
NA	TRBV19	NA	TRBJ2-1	CASSLLGQSSYNEQFF	TGTGCCAGTAGTCTGCTCGGACAGAGCTCCTACAATGAGCAGTTCTTC
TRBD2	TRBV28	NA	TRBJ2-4	CASSLWPSGVAKNIQYF	TGTGCCAGCAGTTTATGGCCTAGCGGAGTAGCCAAAAACATTCAGTACTTC
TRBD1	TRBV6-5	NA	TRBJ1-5	CASSSRGQGQPQHF	TGTGCCAGCAGCTCTAGGGGGCAAGGGCAGCCCCAGCATTTT
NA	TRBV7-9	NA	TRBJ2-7	CASSRPTSYEQYF	TGTGCCAGCAGCCGACCTACTAGCTACGAGCAGTACTTC
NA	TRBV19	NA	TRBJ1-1	CASSIVAGNTEAFF	TGTGCCAGTAGTATAGTCGCAGGGAACACTGAAGCTTTCTTT
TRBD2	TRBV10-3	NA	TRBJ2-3	CAIRRGLASSTDTQYF	TGTGCCATCAGGCGGGGACTAGCTTCTAGCACAGATACGCAGTATTTT
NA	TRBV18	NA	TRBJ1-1	CASSEVIGAEAFF	TGTGCCAGCTCTGAAGTAATAGGCGCTGAAGCTTTCTTT
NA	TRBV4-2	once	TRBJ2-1	CASSQGPGNEQFF	TGTGCCAGCAGCCAAGGGCCGGGCAATGAGCAGTTCTTC
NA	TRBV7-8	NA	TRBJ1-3	CASSLRTGNTIYF	TGTGCCAGCAGCTTAAGAACCGGAAACACCATATATTTT
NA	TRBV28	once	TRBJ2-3	CASTGIADTQYF	TGTGCCAGCACTGGGATCGCAGATACGCAGTATTTT
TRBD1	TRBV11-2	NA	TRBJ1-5	CASSQGTGRSNQPQHF	TGTGCCAGCAGCCAAGGGACAGGGAGGAGCAATCAGCCCCAGCATTTT
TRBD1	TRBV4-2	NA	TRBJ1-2	CASSQDGSLRGTVYGYTF	TGTGCCAGCAGCCAAGACGGGTCCCTCCGGGGGACAGTCTATGGCTACACCTTC
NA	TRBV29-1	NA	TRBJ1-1	CSVVRQMNTEAFF	TGCAGCGTTGTTCGCCAAATGAACACTGAAGCTTTCTTT
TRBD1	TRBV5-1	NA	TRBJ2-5	CASSLARDRGAETQYF	TGCGCCAGCAGCTTGGCCCGGGACAGAGGGGCAGAGACCCAGTACTTC